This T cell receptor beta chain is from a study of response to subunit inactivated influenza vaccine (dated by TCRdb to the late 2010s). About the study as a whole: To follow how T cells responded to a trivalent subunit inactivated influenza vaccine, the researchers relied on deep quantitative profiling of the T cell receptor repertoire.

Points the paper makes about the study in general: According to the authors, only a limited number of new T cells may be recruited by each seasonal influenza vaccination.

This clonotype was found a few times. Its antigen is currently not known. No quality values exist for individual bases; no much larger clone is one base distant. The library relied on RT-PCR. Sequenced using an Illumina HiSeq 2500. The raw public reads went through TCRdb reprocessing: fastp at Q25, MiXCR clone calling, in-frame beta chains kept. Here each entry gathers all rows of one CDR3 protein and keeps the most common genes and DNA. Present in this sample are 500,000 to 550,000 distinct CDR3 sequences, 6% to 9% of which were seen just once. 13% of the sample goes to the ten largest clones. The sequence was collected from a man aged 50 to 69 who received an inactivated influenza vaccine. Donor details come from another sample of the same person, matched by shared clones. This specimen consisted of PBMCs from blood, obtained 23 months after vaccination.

DNA sequence: TGCAGTGCTAGAGATCTCATCCGGGGGGAGACCCAGTACTTC. It specifies CSARDLIRGETQYF. The chain was built from TRBV20-1 and TRBJ2-5, with TRBD2 tentatively as D gene (6 bases match). Trimming removed 0 bases from V and 5 bases from J, leaving 13 bases between the germline ends. Looking up the germline V gene (reference sequence) yields CDR1 DFQATT and CDR2 SNEGSKA. CDR3 length: 14 amino acids, cysteine to phenylalanine. Here the CDR3 DNA is all that survives: 42 bases in frame from base 1.